The T cell receptor beta chain under discussion was sequenced for a study of T cell changes during pregnancy in multiple sclerosis. Germline V gene data show CDR1 as ENHRY and CDR2 as SYGVKD. Trimming removed 7 bases at V and 4 bases at J, with 16 bases between. The CDR3 length is 15 residues. Assay: immunoSEQ multiplex PCR; the TCRdb copy retains only in-frame clones and omits some. The sample carries roughly 38,000 clones, about 88% recorded once. This receptor was taken from a female donor with multiple sclerosis, enrolled in a pregnancy study. The genes are TRBV10-3 and TRBJ2-2; D remains ambiguous. Sequenced material: CD4+ T cells from peripheral blood mononuclear cells, taken before pregnancy. The CDR3 DNA reads TGTGCCATCACTGATGGGTGGGCGAGCACCGGGGAGCTGTTTTTT. It yields the protein CAITDGWASTGELFF.